This T cell receptor (beta chain) was documented in a study of T cell repertoires in ileal Crohn's disease. With 3 bases clipped from V and 8 bases from J, the junction kept 4 bases outside the gene matches. CDR3 length: 13 amino acids. Germline CDR1 is MNHEY and CDR2 is SMNVEV (reference sequence). Profiled with immunoSEQ multiplex PCR; TCRdb holds only in-frame clones, not every one. The sample includes about 3,000 clones, 90% of them seen just once. Points on this clone: No antigen is known for it.

Lamina propria lymphocytes from surgical specimens were isolated on a density gradient before sorting. The study's findings and limits: High-frequency clones were more common in sorted CD8 than CD4 cells. Clonal expansions were more frequent in active smokers than non-smokers at surgery. Endoscopic recurrence occurred in every patient whose clonality exceeded 26.8%.

The sequencing sample was made of CD4+ T cells sorted from the ileum. This chain uses TRBV27 with TRBJ2-7, with 10 bases matching TRBD2. This TCR derives from an adult with Crohn's disease. This chain's CDR3 is CASSFRTSGKQYF. In nucleotides, the CDR3 is TGTGCCAGCAGTTTCAGGACTAGCGGCAAGCAGTACTTC.